A selection of T cell receptor beta chains follows, all from one sample in a study of T cells after yellow fever vaccination. TCRdb fed the 5' RACE reads into MiXCR, producing one record per CDR3 protein. The table shows under 400,000 distinct CDR3 sequences, with around a tenth occurring only once. Source: PBMCs, taken on the day of the first yellow fever vaccination. The receptors were sampled from a young man who received the YFV17D yellow fever vaccine. Both conserved end residues are part of each CDR3. D genes are given only for firm matches. Not all rows give a size; the values are once, few, many and, for expanded clones, a class.

J gene | clone size | D gene | V gene | CDR3 DNA | CDR3 protein
TRBJ2-5 | NA | NA | TRBV7-8 | TGTGCCAGCAGTCGACCCGGGACTTTTGAGACCCAGTACTTC | CASSRPGTFETQYF
TRBJ1-6 | many | NA | TRBV5-1 | TGCGCCAGCAGCTTGGACAGCTCCTATAATTCACCCCTCCACTTT | CASSLDSSYNSPLHF
TRBJ2-7 | NA | NA | TRBV19 | TGTGCCAGTAGTATTGAGTTTGGCAGGGCGGCGTACGAGCAGTACTTC | CASSIEFGRAAYEQYF
TRBJ1-5 | many | NA | TRBV5-6 | TGTGCCAGCAGCTTGTCTGGGGTCATAGGTGACAATCAGCCCCAGCATTTT | CASSLSGVIGDNQPQHF
TRBJ2-2 | few | NA | TRBV12-3/TRBV12-4 | TGTGCCAGCAGTCCAAGGGGGGCGAGTACCGGGGAGCTGTTTTTT | CASSPRGASTGELFF
TRBJ2-4 | few | NA | TRBV11-2 | TGTGCCAGCAGCTCGGCCCTAATAGCCAAAAACATTCAGTACTTC | CASSSALIAKNIQYF
TRBJ1-5 | few | NA | TRBV2 | TGTGCCAGCAGTTACGGGATACGGGGTCAGCCCCAGCATTTT | CASSYGIRGQPQHF
TRBJ1-1 | NA | NA | TRBV20-1 | TGCAGGGGGGAGGATAACACTGAAGCTTTCTTT | CRGEDNTEAFF
TRBJ2-1 | NA | NA | TRBV5-1 | TGCGCCAGCAGCTTGCCAACGAGCGCAAGCTCCTACAATGAGCAGTTCTTC | CASSLPTSASSYNEQFF
TRBJ1-1 | few | TRBD1 | TRBV20-1 | TGCAGTGCTTCGCGGACAGGGCGGAACACTGAAGCTTTCTTT | CSASRTGRNTEAFF
TRBJ2-7 | few | TRBD1 | TRBV20-1 | TGCAGTGCTGACAAACAGGGGAAGGAGCAGTACTTC | CSADKQGKEQYF
TRBJ2-3 | few | TRBD1 | TRBV13 | TGTGCCAGCAGCTCACCTACAGGGGAAGGAGATACGCAGTATTTT | CASSSPTGEGDTQYF
TRBJ2-7 | few | TRBD1 | TRBV7-3 | TGTGCCAGCAGTGTGACAGGGAGTTACGAGCAGTACTTC | CASSVTGSYEQYF
TRBJ1-1 | NA | NA | TRBV3-1 | TGTGCCAGCAGCCTCTCAGGGGTTGCCACTGAAGCTTTCTTT | CASSLSGVATEAFF
TRBJ2-1 | many | TRBD2 | TRBV4-3 | TGCGCCAGCAGCCCCGGGACTAGCGGCTACAATGAGCAGTTCTTC | CASSPGTSGYNEQFF
TRBJ2-5 | NA | TRBD2 | TRBV10-3 | TGTGTCATAGACCGACTAGCGGGGGGGCCGGTGTATGAGACCCAGTACTTC | CVIDRLAGGPVYETQYF
TRBJ2-7 | few | TRBD2 | TRBV20-1 | TGCAGTGCTAGTGGCAGCGGGGGGGCAGGTTACGAGCAGTACTTC | CSASGSGGAGYEQYF
TRBJ2-1 | NA | NA | TRBV2 | TGTGCCAGCATGTCGCTGTCCCGGGAGTTCTTC | CASMSLSREFF
TRBJ2-4 | few | TRBD2 | TRBV2 | TGTGCCAGCAATGTCCGCGGGGGGCCCGAAAACATTCAGTACTTC | CASNVRGGPENIQYF
TRBJ2-2 | NA | NA | TRBV29-1 | TGCAGCGCCCGCTCGGGGGAGCTGTTTTTT | CSARSGELFF
TRBJ2-5 | NA | TRBD1 | TRBV7-9 | TGTGCCAGCAGCTTATTTGACCGGGACAGCCAAGAGACCCAGTACTTC | CASSLFDRDSQETQYF
TRBJ2-2 | NA | NA | TRBV4-3 | TGCGCCAGCAGCCAAGTCGCACAGGTCCCCGGGGAGCTGTTTTTT | CASSQVAQVPGELFF
TRBJ2-5 | few | NA | TRBV27 | TGTGCCAGCAGTTTAGGCAGGGGCTGGTACTTC | CASSLGRGWYF
TRBJ2-1 | NA | NA | TRBV6-2/TRBV6-3 | TGTGCCAGCAGTTCACGCGTGGTAGGAAATGAGCAGTTCTTC | CASSSRVVGNEQFF
TRBJ2-5 | NA | TRBD2 | TRBV20-1 | TGCAGTGCTAGTCCGAGCGGGGGTCCAGGCCTGGAGACCCAGTACTTC | CSASPSGGPGLETQYF
TRBJ1-2 | NA | TRBD1 | TRBV5-4 | TGTGCCGCCCGACAGGGGACGAACTATGGCTACACCTTC | CAARQGTNYGYTF
TRBJ1-4 | NA | NA | TRBV27 | TGTGCCAGCGGATCACCGGGGGCTGTAGGTGAAAAACTGTTTTTT | CASGSPGAVGEKLFF
TRBJ1-1 | few | NA | TRBV27 | TGTGCCAGCAGCGTAAACCCGGGAGACACTGAAGCTTTCTTT | CASSVNPGDTEAFF
TRBJ2-3 | few | TRBD2 | TRBV10-1 | TGCGCCAGCAGTTTCACTAGCGGGGGTACAGATACGCAGTATTTT | CASSFTSGGTDTQYF
TRBJ1-2 | NA | NA | TRBV12-3/TRBV12-4 | TGTGCCAGCAGTTACCTCCGGGGGCGCGGTGGCTACACCTTC | CASSYLRGRGGYTF
TRBJ2-7 | NA | TRBD1 | TRBV6-1 | TGTGCCAGCAGTGTGGGACAGCAGATCTACGAGCAGTACTTC | CASSVGQQIYEQYF
TRBJ1-6 | NA | TRBD1 | TRBV4-3 | TGCGCCAGCAGCCAAGATCCTCCGACAGGGACAAGTTCACCCCTCCACTTT | CASSQDPPTGTSSPLHF
TRBJ1-2 | few | NA | TRBV4-1 | TGCGCCAGCAGCCAAGGAGGCCAGGTTTATGGCTACACCTTC | CASSQGGQVYGYTF
TRBJ1-3 | NA | NA | TRBV5-1 | TGCGCCAGCAGCTTGAATGACAGACGGTCTGGAAACACCATATATTTT | CASSLNDRRSGNTIYF
TRBJ2-5 | NA | NA | TRBV3-1 | TGTGCCAGCAGCCCATCGGGGGGCATTGAGACCCAGTACTTC | CASSPSGGIETQYF
TRBJ1-3 | few | NA | TRBV4-1 | TGCGCCAGCAGCCAAACCGGGCCCACCGGGAAGAGAAACACCATATATTTT | CASSQTGPTGKRNTIYF
TRBJ2-1 | many | NA | TRBV5-1 | TGCGCCAGCAGCTCGGACCGCAATGAGCAGTTCTTC | CASSSDRNEQFF
TRBJ1-4 | few | NA | TRBV5-1 | TGCGCCAGCAGCGCGGGGACGGGGCTAGGTGAAAAACTGTTTTTT | CASSAGTGLGEKLFF
TRBJ1-1 | few | NA | TRBV5-1 | TGCGCCAGCAGCTTGGCGTCGGCAGGGGCCGTCACTGAAGCTTTCTTT | CASSLASAGAVTEAFF
TRBJ1-4 | NA | NA | TRBV6-5 | TGTGCCAGCAGTTACGGGGGGCGGGGTGAAAAACTGTTTTTT | CASSYGGRGEKLFF
TRBJ2-1 | few | NA | TRBV4-1 | TGCGCCAGCAGCCCTCTTAGGGGCGCCTACAATGAGCAGTTCTTC | CASSPLRGAYNEQFF
TRBJ2-2 | NA | NA | TRBV25-1 | TGTGCCAGCGGTTCCGTGGGAGGGGGCGAGATCGGGGAGCTGTTTTTT | CASGSVGGGEIGELFF
TRBJ1-3 | many | NA | TRBV6-5 | TGTGCCAGCAGCGGGAACTGGGCTGGAAACACCATATATTTT | CASSGNWAGNTIYF
TRBJ2-1 | NA | TRBD1 | TRBV19 | TGTGCCAGTAGTTGGGACAGGGGGCGCGCGGAGCAGTTCTTC | CASSWDRGRAEQFF
TRBJ2-3 | NA | TRBD2 | TRBV5-1 | TGCGCCAGCAGCTTGGAGAGCGGGGGGTCCACAGATACGCAGTATTTT | CASSLESGGSTDTQYF
TRBJ1-6 | NA | NA | TRBV6-5 | TGTGCCAGCAGTTACCTCAGGGACAATTCACCCCTCCACTTT | CASSYLRDNSPLHF
TRBJ2-4 | many | NA | TRBV7-3 | TGTGCCACGGCAGTTCTATCCGAAAACATTCAGTACTTC | CATAVLSENIQYF
TRBJ1-1 | few | NA | TRBV20-1 | TGCAGTGCTAGGGGCTTTACCGGGGGACGTGGCACTGAAGCTTTCTTT | CSARGFTGGRGTEAFF
TRBJ1-2 | NA | NA | TRBV7-9 | TGTGCCAGCAGCTTACACGGAGAGACCTATGGCTACACCTTC | CASSLHGETYGYTF
TRBJ1-6 | few | TRBD1 | TRBV5-4 | TGTGCCAGCAGCGGGGGGACAGGCTCATCTCCCTCACCCCTCCACTTT | CASSGGTGSSPSPLHF
TRBJ1-2 | NA | TRBD1 | TRBV28 | TGTGCCAGCAGTCCCGGACAGGTTCATGGCTACACCTTC | CASSPGQVHGYTF
TRBJ1-3 | NA | NA | TRBV18 | TGTGCCAGCTCGCACTACAGTTACTCTGGAAACACCATATATTTT | CASSHYSYSGNTIYF
TRBJ1-1 | NA | NA | TRBV7-9 | TGTGCCAGCTTTCCAGGACGGAACACTGAAGCTTTCTTT | CASFPGRNTEAFF
TRBJ2-7 | few | NA | TRBV25-1 | TGTGCCAGCAGCAAAACAGTGAGCTCCTACGAGCAGTACTTC | CASSKTVSSYEQYF
TRBJ2-3 | NA | TRBD2 | TRBV25-1 | TGTGCCAGCAGTGAATGGCGGGGGGACACAGATACGCAGTATTTT | CASSEWRGDTDTQYF